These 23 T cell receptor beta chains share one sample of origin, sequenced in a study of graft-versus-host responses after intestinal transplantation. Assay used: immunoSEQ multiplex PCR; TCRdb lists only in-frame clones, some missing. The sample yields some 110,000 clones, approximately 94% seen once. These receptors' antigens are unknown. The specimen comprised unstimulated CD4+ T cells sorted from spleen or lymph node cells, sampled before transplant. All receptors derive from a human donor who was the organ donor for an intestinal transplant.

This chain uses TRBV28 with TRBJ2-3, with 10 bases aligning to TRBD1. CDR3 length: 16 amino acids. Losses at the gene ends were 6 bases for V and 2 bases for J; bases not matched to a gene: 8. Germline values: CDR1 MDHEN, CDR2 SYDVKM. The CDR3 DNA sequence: TGTGCCAGCAGCCCAACCGGGACAGGGGACACAGATACGCAGTATTTT. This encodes CASSPTGTGDTDTQYF.

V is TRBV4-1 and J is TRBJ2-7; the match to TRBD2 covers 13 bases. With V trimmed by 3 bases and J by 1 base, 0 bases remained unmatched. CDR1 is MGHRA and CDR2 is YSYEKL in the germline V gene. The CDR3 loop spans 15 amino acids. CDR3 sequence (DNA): TGCGCCAGCAGCCAGACTAGCGGGAGGTCCTACGAGCAGTACTTC. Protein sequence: CASSQTSGRSYEQYF.

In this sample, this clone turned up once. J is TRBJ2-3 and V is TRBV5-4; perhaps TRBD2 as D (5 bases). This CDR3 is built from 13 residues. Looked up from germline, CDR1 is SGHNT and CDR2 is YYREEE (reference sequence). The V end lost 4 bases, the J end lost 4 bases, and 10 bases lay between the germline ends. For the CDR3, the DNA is TGTGCCAGCAGCCCGGACTGGGCAGATACGCAGTATTTT. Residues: CASSPDWADTQYF.

The CDR3 coding sequence is TGTGCCAGCAGCGTAGTCAAGCGGCTAAACAGTGGCAATCAGCCCCAGCATTTT. It specifies CASSVVKRLNSGNQPQHF. The V gene is TRBV9, the J gene TRBJ1-5; D gene ambiguous. Germline V gene lookup returns CDR1 SGDLS and CDR2 YYNGEE. The V end lost 0 bases, the J end lost 2 bases, and 18 bases lay between the germline ends. The CDR3 is 18 residues long.

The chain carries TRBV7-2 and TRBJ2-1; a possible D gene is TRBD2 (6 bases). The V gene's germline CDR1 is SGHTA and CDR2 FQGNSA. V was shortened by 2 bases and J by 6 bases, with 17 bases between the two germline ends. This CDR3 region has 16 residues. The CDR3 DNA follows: TGTGCCAGCAGCTTATCTGGGAGGACCGCGGCCAATGAGCAGTTCTTC. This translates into CASSLSGRTAANEQFF.

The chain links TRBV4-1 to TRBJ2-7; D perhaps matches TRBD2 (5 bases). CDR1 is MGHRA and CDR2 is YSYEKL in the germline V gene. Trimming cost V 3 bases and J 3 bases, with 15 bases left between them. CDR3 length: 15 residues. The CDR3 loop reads CASSQPGEGIYEQYF. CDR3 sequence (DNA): TGCGCCAGCAGCCAGCCAGGAGAGGGAATCTACGAGCAGTACTTC.

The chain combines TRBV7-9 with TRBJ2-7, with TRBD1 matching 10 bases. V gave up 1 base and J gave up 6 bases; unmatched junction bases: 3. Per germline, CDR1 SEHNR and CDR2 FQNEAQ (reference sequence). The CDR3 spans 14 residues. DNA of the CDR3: TGTGCCAGCAGCTTAGGGGGGACAGGGGTCGAGCAGTACTTC. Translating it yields CASSLGGTGVEQYF.

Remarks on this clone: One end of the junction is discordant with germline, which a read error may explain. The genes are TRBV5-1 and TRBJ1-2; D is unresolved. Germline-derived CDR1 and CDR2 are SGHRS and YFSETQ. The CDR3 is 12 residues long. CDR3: CASSGSNYGYTF. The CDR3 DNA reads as TGCGCCAGCAGCGGATCTAATTATGGCTACACCTTC.

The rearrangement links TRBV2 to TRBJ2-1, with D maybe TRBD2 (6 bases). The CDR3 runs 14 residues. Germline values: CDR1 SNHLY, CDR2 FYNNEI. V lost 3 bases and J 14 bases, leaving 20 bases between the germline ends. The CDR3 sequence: CASSEIRLGVREFF. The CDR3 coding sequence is TGTGCCAGCAGTGAGATCCGACTAGGGGTTCGGGAGTTCTTC.

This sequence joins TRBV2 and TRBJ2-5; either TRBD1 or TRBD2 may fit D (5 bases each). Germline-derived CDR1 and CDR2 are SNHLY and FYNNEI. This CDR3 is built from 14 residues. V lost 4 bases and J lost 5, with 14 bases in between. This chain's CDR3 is CASSAQGWGETQYF. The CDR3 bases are TGTGCCAGCAGTGCTCAGGGATGGGGGGAGACCCAGTACTTC.

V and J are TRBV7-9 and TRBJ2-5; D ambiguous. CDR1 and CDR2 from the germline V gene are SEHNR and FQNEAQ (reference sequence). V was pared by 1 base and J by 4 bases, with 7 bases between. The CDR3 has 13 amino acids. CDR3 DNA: TGTGCCAGCAGCTTAGGAGCAGTAGAGACCCAGTACTTC. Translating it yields CASSLGAVETQYF.

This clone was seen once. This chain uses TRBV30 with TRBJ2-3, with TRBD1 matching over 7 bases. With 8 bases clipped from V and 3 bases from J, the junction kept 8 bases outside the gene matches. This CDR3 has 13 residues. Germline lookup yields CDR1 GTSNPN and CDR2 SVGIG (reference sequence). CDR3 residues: CARTQGWTDTQYF. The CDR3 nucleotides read TGTGCCCGAACACAGGGGTGGACAGATACGCAGTATTTT.

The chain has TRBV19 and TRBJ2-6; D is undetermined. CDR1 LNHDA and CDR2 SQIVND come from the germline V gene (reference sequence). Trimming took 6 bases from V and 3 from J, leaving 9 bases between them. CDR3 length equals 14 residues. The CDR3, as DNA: TGTGCCAGTAGGGCCCACAGTGGGGCCAACGTCCTGACTTTC. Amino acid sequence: CASRAHSGANVLTF.

CDR3 protein: CASSPLGGAGKTQYF. CDR3 DNA sequence: TGTGCCAGCTCACCGTTGGGAGGGGCAGGGAAGACCCAGTACTTC. The V call is TRBV18, the J call TRBJ2-5, with 7 bases lining up with TRBD2. The CDR3 has 15 amino acids. Germline CDR1 and CDR2: KGHSH and LQKENI. V lost 3 bases, J lost 6 bases, and 10 bases stayed unmatched.

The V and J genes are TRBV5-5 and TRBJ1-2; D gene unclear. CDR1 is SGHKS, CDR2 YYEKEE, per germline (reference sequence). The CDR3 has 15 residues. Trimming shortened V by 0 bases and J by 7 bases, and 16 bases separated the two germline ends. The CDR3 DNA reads TGTGCCAGCAGCTTGGCCATTCCCCAAAATGGTGGCTACACCTTC. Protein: CASSLAIPQNGGYTF.

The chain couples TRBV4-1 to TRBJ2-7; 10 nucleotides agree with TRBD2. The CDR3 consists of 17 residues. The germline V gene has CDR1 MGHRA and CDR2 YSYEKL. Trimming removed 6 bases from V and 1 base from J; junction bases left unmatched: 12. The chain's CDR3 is CASSRDLAGDLSYEQYF. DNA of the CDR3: TGCGCCAGCAGTCGAGACCTAGCGGGAGACTTGTCCTACGAGCAGTACTTC.

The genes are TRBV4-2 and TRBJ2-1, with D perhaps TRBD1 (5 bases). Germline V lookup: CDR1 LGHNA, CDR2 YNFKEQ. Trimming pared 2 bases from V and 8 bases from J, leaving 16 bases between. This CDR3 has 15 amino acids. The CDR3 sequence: CASSQSQGRADEQFF. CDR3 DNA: TGTGCCAGCAGCCAATCTCAGGGTAGAGCCGATGAGCAGTTCTTC.

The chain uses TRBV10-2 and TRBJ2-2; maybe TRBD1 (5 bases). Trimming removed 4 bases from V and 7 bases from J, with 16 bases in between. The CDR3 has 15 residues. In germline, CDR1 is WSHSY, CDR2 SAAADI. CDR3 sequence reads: CASSATYGAGGELFF. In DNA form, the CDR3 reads TGCGCCAGCAGTGCGACCTATGGGGCAGGCGGGGAGCTGTTTTTT.

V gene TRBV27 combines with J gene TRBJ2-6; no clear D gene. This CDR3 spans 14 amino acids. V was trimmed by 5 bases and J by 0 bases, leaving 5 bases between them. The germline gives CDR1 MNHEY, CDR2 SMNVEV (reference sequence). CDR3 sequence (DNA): TGTGCCAGCAGTCTGAGCTCTGGGGCCAACGTCCTGACTTTC. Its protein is CASSLSSGANVLTF. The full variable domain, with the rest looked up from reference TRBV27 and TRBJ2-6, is EAQVTQNPRYLITVTGKKLTVTCSQNMNHEYMSWYRQDPGLGLRQIYYSMNVEVTDKGDVPEGYKVSRKEKRNFPLILESPSPNQTSLYFCASSLSSGANVLTFGAGSRLTVL.

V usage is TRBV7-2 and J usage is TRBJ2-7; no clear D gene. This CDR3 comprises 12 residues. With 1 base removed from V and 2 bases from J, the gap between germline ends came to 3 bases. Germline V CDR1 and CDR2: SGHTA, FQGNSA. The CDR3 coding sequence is TGTGCCAGCAGCTTAGTACCCTACGAGCAGTACTTC. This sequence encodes CASSLVPYEQYF.

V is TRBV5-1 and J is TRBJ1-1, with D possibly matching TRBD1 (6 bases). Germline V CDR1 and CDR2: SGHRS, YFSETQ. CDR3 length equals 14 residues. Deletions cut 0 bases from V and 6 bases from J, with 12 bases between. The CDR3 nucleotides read TGCGCCAGCAGCTTGGAACAGGGAGGCCCTGAAGCTTTCTTT. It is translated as CASSLEQGGPEAFF.

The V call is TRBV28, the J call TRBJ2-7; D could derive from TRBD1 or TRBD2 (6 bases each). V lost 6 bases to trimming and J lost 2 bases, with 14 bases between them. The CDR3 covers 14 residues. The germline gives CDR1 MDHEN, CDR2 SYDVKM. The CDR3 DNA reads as TGTGCCAGCAGCCGACGGGGGCCGCCCTACGAGCAGTACTTC. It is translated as CASSRRGPPYEQYF.

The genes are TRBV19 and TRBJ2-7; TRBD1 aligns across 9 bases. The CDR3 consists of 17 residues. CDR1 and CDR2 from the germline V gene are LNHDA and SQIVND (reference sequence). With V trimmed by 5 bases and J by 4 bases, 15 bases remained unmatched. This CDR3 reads CASSATTPGTGLYEQYF. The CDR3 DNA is TGTGCCAGTAGTGCCACCACGCCCGGGACAGGGCTGTACGAGCAGTACTTC.